The 2 T cell receptor beta chains reported below all come from one sample, sequenced in a study of shared T cell receptors in the human thymus. The protocol was immunoSEQ multiplex PCR, while the TCRdb copy is restricted to in-frame clones and leaves out a portion. The table shows about 540,000 clones, with roughly 74% occurring only once. This sample also belongs to another study, concerning human thymus T cells.

Source material: thymocytes. The receptors come from a boy less than two years old with a congenital heart defect.

This chain uses TRBV4-3 with TRBJ2-4; D is unresolved. With 2 bases removed from V and 0 bases from J, the gap between germline ends came to 17 bases. In germline, CDR1 is LGHNA, CDR2 YSLEER. This CDR3 contains 18 residues. The CDR3 DNA reads TGCGCCAGCAGCCAAAAATCGGTAGTTACCCTAGCCAAAAACATTCAGTACTTC. Its protein product is CASSQKSVVTLAKNIQYF.

The chain employs TRBV15 and TRBJ2-7, with a tentative D call TRBD1 (6 bases). The ends were cut back, 4 bases at V and 7 bases at J, with 26 bases in the middle. The CDR3 has 17 residues. Germline V gives CDR1 LNHNV, CDR2 YYDKDF (reference sequence). The CDR3, as DNA: TGTGCCACCAGCAACTTTCCTCCGGGACACCATTCAGGGGAGCAGTACTTC. It specifies CATSNFPPGHHSGEQYF.